This passage covers 9 T cell receptor beta chains from one sample sequenced in a study of PD-1 blockade in classical Hodgkin lymphoma. Time point specified: cycle 4 day 1 (C4D1), after about 6 weeks of nivolumab. Every patient experienced relapse after autologous stem cell transplantation, and brentuximab vedotin exposure varied. Assay used: immunoSEQ multiplex PCR; TCRdb lists only in-frame clones, some missing. The data show more than 15,000 clones, 80% to 90% seen once. Sequenced here: peripheral blood mononuclear cells (PBMCs), sampled before the fourth cycle of nivolumab. Source of these receptors: a human donor with classical Hodgkin lymphoma.

The gene calls are TRBV4-2 and TRBJ1-5, with no clear D. The CDR3 extends over 15 amino acids. V gave up 2 bases and J gave up 0 bases, with 8 bases separating them. The germline V gene encodes CDR1 LGHNA and CDR2 YNFKEQ. CDR3 bases: TGTGCCAGCAGCCAACAGGCGAATAGCAATCAGCCCCAGCATTTT. Its protein is CASSQQANSNQPQHF.

This clone is a singleton in its sample. The V gene is TRBV12-1, the J gene TRBJ1-1. TRBV12-1 is a recognized pseudogene. The CDR3 loop spans 11 amino acids. The CDR3 spells CASSLGPKAFF. The CDR3 nucleotides are TGTGCCAGCAGCTTAGGCCCAAAAGCTTTCTTT.

J is TRBJ1-5 and V is TRBV21-1; TRBD1 reflects the table's D call only, with no check against the DNA. TRBV21-1 is designated a pseudogene. This CDR3 has 15 amino acids. CDR3 DNA: TGTGCCAGCAGCACCGGGACAGGGGAGGGTCAGCCCCAGCATTTT. Translation gives CASSTGTGEGQPQHF.

The genes are TRBV28 and TRBJ2-5; 11 bases are shared with TRBD2. The CDR3 runs 15 residues. Germline CDR1 MDHEN, CDR2 SYDVKM. Trimming cost V 4 bases and J 3 bases; bases outside gene matches: 4. CDR3 amino acids: CASSSLAGGKETQYF. The CDR3 DNA reads TGTGCCAGCAGTTCTCTAGCGGGGGGCAAAGAGACCCAGTACTTC.

This clone was seen a handful of times. CDR3: CASSLVSPDTDTQYF. DNA for the CDR3: TGCGCCAGCAGCCTGGTTTCCCCAGATACAGATACGCAGTATTTT. The chain carries TRBV5-1 and TRBJ2-3; no clear D. The CDR3 sequence is 15 residues long. Germline values: CDR1 SGHRS, CDR2 YFSETQ. V dropped 4 bases and J dropped 3 bases, with 15 bases sitting between them.

The chain couples TRBV6-4 to TRBJ2-1; no reliable D call. The germline V and J ends were trimmed by 5 bases and 0 bases, with 11 bases remaining between them. The length of the CDR3 is 15 residues. CDR1 MRHNA and CDR2 SNTAGT come from the germline V gene. This chain's CDR3 is CASSTVADSYNEQFF. The CDR3 DNA reads as TGTGCCAGCAGTACGGTTGCGGACTCCTACAATGAGCAGTTCTTC.

The sample holds one count of this clone. The genes are TRBV6-5 and TRBJ1-2; 7 bases match TRBD1. In germline, CDR1 is MNHEY, CDR2 SVGAGI. The V and J ends lost 6 bases and 0 bases, in that order; junction bases with no gene match: 4. The CDR3 is 14 residues long. The CDR3 spells CASRKTGPNYGYTF. The DNA of the CDR3 is TGTGCCAGCAGAAAGACAGGGCCTAACTATGGCTACACCTTC.

J is TRBJ2-7 and V is TRBV5-1, with a weak D call TRBD2 (6 bases). The ends were cut back, 0 bases at V and 0 bases at J, with 10 bases in the middle. Germline V gene data show CDR1 as SGHRS and CDR2 as YFSETQ. CDR3 length equals 15 residues. Written as DNA, the CDR3 is TGCGCCAGCAGCTTGGCGGGGGATAGCTCCTACGAGCAGTACTTC. This gives the protein CASSLAGDSSYEQYF.

The DNA for the CDR3 is TGTGCCAGCAGCCTTAGCGGGGGGGCGGAAGAGACCCAGTACTTC. It encodes CASSLSGGAEETQYF. The chain uses TRBV5-5 and TRBJ2-5; 11 nucleotides align to TRBD2. The CDR3 contains 15 residues. Germline V gene sequence: CDR1 SGHKS, CDR2 YYEKEE (reference sequence). V lost 4 bases to trimming and J lost 3 bases; unmatched junction nucleotides: 5.